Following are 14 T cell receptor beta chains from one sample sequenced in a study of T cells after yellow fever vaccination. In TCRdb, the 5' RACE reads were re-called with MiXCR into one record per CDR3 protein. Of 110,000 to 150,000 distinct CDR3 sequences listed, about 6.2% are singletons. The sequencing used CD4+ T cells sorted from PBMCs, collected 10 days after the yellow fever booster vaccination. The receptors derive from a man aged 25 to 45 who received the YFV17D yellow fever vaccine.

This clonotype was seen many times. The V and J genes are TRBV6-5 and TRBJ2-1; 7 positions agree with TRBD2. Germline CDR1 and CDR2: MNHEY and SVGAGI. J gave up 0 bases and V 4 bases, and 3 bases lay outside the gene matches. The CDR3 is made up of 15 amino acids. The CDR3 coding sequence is TGTGCCAGCAGTTGGGAGGGAAGCTCCTACAATGAGCAGTTCTTC. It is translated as CASSWEGSSYNEQFF.

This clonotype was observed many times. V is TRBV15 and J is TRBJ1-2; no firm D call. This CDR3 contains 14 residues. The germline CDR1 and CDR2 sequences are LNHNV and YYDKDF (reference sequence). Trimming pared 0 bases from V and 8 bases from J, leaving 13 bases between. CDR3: CATSRDEEFLGYTF. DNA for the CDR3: TGTGCCACCAGCAGAGATGAGGAGTTCTTGGGCTACACCTTC.

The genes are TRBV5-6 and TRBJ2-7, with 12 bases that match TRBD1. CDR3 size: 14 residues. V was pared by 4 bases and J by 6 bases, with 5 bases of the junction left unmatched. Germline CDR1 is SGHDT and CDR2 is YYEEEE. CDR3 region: CASSAGQGASEQYF. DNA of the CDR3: TGTGCCAGCAGCGCGGGACAGGGGGCAAGCGAGCAGTACTTC. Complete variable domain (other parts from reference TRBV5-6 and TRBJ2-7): DAGVTQSPTHLIKTRGQQVTLRCSPKSGHDTVSWYQQALGQGPQFIFQYYEEEERQRGNFPDRFSGHQFPNYSSELNVNALLLGDSALYLCASSAGQGASEQYFGPGTRLTVT.

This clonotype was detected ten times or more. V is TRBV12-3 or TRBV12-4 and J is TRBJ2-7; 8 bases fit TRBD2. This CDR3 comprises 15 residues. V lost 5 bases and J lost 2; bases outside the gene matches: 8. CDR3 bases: TGTGCCAGCAGTCTCTGGGGACTAGGGGCCTACGAGCAGTACTTC. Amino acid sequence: CASSLWGLGAYEQYF.

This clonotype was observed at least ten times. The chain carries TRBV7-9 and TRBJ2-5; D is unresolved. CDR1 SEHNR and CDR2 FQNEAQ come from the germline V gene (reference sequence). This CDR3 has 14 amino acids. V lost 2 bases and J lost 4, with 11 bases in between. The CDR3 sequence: CASSLTGSAETQYF. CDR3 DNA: TGTGCCAGCAGCTTAACGGGCAGTGCAGAGACCCAGTACTTC.

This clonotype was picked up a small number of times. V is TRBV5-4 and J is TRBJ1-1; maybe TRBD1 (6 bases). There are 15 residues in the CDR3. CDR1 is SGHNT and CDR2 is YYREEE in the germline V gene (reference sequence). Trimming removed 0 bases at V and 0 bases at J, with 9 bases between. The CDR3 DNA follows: TGTGCCAGCAGCTTGGCGGGACAATTGAACACTGAAGCTTTCTTT. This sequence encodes CASSLAGQLNTEAFF.

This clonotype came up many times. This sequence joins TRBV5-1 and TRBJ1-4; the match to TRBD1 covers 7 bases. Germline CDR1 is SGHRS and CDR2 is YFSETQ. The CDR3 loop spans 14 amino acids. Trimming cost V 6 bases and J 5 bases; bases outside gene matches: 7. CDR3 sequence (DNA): TGCGCCAGCAAAACAGGGGACCAAAATGAAAAACTGTTTTTT. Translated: CASKTGDQNEKLFF.

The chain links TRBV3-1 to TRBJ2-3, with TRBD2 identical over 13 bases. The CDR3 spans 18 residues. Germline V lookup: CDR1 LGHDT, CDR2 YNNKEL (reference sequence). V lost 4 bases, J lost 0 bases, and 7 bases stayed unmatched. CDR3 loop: CASSLQGLAGHSTDTQYF. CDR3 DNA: TGTGCCAGCAGCCTCCAGGGACTAGCGGGACATAGCACAGATACGCAGTATTTT.

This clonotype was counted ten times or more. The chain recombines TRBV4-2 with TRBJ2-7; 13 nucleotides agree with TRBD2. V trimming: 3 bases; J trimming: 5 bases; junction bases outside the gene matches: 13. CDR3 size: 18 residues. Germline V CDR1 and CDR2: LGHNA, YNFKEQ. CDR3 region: CASSHPKTPGLAGNEQYF. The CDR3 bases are TGTGCCAGCAGCCATCCTAAAACCCCGGGACTAGCGGGGAACGAGCAGTACTTC.

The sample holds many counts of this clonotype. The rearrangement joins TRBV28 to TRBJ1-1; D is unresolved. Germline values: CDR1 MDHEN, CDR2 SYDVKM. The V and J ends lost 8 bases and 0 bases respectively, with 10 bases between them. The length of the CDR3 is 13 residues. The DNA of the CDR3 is TGTGCCAGCCAGACCGTAATGAACACTGAAGCTTTCTTT. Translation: CASQTVMNTEAFF.

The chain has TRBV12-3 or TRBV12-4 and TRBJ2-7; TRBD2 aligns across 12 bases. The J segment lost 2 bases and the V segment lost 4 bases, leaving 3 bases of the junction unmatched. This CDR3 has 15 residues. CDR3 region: CASSSGLAGTYEQYF. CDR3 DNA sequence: TGTGCCAGCAGTTCCGGACTAGCGGGGACCTACGAGCAGTACTTC.

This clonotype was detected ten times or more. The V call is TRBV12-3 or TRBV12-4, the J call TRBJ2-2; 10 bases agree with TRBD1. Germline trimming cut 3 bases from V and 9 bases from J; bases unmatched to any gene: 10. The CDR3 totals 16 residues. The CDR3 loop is CASSFGGTGASRELFF. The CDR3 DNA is TGTGCCAGCAGTTTTGGGGGGACAGGGGCAAGCCGGGAGCTGTTTTTT.

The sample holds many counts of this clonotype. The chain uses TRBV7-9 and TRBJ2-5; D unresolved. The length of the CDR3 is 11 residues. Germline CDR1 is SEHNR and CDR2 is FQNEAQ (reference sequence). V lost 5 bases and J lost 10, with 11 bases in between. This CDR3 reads CASSREWDQYF. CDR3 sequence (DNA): TGTGCCAGCAGCCGCGAGTGGGACCAGTACTTC.

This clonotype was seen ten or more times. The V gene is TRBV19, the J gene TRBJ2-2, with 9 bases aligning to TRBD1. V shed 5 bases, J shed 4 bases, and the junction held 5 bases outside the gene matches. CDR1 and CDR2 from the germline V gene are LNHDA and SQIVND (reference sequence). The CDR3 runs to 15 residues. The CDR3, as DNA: TGTGCCAGTAGTTTCGACAGGGGGGCCACCGGGGAGCTGTTTTTT. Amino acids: CASSFDRGATGELFF.